Listed below are T cell receptor beta chains from one sample, sequenced in a study of blood T cells in healthy people across ages. From the 5' RACE reads, TCRdb called clonotypes with MiXCR, one entry per CDR3 protein. Of more than 900,000 distinct CDR3 sequences detected, about 28% appear once; the ten largest clones hold 9.5% to 13%. The sample also formed part of further work on T cells of mothers and their children.

What was sequenced was blood. These receptors all stem from a woman aged 40 to 55 in good health. Each CDR3 is given without its conserved first and last residue.

V gene	J gene	CDR3 protein
TRBV29-1	TRBJ1-2	SVATGTGDYGYT
TRBV6-5	TRBJ1-2	ASIPGGSYGYGYT
TRBV9	TRBJ2-7	ASTWGLADDEQY
TRBV6-5	TRBJ2-5	ASSPLGSGGETQY
TRBV4-1	TRBJ2-4	ASSPPYTYGQY
TRBV4-2	TRBJ1-5	ASSQDLGAWNQPQH
TRBV29-1	TRBJ1-1	SVDSPVSITEAF
TRBV7-3	TRBJ2-3	ASSLWGRDADTQY
TRBV7-3	TRBJ2-1	ASGETGPYNEQF
TRBV2	TRBJ2-1	ASLDRLRDEQF
TRBV28	TRBJ1-2	ASGNGNYGYT
TRBV13	TRBJ2-5	AGSLANQETQY
TRBV28	TRBJ2-7	ASDNRRGPYEQY
TRBV20-1	TRBJ1-1	SASRLYGNTEAF
TRBV20-1	TRBJ2-7	SAHDMKGGRYEQY
TRBV20-1	TRBJ1-5	SAPILSINQPQH
TRBV3-1	TRBJ1-4	ASSHPQRGEKLF
TRBV29-1	TRBJ1-6	STRQDLNSPLH
TRBV19	TRBJ1-5	ASSSFDQPQH
TRBV11-2	TRBJ2-2	ASSPGTSGANTGELF
TRBV5-5	TRBJ2-3	ASSLTGFTDTQY
TRBV18	TRBJ1-5	ACTTGNNQPQH
TRBV27	TRBJ2-5	ASKGQGDWETQY
TRBV5-1	TRBJ1-6	ASRRDPGQYNSPLH
TRBV27	TRBJ2-1	ASSTGPHNEQF
TRBV5-1	TRBJ1-1	ASSVGPAQAEWAF
TRBV7-2	TRBJ1-5	ASSPSGDRVLQGQH
TRBV15	TRBJ2-1	ATSRDKGGASNEQF
TRBV9	TRBJ2-3	ASSLAGGFNTDTQY